This T cell receptor beta chain was recorded in a study of a mutant IDH1 vaccine in newly diagnosed glioma. Overall study: Before enrollment, the patients had been treated with radiotherapy alone, temozolomide alone, or both together. Most of them had received both.

For this clone: The antigen is unknown.

Time point noted: week 47, end of study. It was 300 ug of mutant IDH1 20-mer peptide that made up each vaccine dose, given with topical imiquimod. CDR3 length: 15 residues. Between the trimmed V and J ends, which lost 4 bases and 2 bases, there was a span of 15 bases. Germline CDR1 and CDR2: SGHNT and YYREEE (reference sequence). TCRdb's copy holds only in-frame clones and misses some; the assay was immunoSEQ multiplex PCR. The table shows around 94,000 clones, with 89% occurring only once. The study, taken as a whole, reports: Pseudoprogression seemingly bore no relation to changes in top peripheral T cell clonotypes.

J is TRBJ1-1 and V is TRBV5-4; weak D call: TRBD1 (6 bases). The clonotype comes from a woman between 45 and 60 years old with glioma. Material: PBMCs, obtained from a glioma patient whose treatment included an IDH1 peptide vaccine. This CDR3 reads CASSQLTGFNTEAFF. The CDR3 region has the DNA TGTGCCAGCAGCCAATTGACAGGTTTCAACACTGAAGCTTTCTTT.